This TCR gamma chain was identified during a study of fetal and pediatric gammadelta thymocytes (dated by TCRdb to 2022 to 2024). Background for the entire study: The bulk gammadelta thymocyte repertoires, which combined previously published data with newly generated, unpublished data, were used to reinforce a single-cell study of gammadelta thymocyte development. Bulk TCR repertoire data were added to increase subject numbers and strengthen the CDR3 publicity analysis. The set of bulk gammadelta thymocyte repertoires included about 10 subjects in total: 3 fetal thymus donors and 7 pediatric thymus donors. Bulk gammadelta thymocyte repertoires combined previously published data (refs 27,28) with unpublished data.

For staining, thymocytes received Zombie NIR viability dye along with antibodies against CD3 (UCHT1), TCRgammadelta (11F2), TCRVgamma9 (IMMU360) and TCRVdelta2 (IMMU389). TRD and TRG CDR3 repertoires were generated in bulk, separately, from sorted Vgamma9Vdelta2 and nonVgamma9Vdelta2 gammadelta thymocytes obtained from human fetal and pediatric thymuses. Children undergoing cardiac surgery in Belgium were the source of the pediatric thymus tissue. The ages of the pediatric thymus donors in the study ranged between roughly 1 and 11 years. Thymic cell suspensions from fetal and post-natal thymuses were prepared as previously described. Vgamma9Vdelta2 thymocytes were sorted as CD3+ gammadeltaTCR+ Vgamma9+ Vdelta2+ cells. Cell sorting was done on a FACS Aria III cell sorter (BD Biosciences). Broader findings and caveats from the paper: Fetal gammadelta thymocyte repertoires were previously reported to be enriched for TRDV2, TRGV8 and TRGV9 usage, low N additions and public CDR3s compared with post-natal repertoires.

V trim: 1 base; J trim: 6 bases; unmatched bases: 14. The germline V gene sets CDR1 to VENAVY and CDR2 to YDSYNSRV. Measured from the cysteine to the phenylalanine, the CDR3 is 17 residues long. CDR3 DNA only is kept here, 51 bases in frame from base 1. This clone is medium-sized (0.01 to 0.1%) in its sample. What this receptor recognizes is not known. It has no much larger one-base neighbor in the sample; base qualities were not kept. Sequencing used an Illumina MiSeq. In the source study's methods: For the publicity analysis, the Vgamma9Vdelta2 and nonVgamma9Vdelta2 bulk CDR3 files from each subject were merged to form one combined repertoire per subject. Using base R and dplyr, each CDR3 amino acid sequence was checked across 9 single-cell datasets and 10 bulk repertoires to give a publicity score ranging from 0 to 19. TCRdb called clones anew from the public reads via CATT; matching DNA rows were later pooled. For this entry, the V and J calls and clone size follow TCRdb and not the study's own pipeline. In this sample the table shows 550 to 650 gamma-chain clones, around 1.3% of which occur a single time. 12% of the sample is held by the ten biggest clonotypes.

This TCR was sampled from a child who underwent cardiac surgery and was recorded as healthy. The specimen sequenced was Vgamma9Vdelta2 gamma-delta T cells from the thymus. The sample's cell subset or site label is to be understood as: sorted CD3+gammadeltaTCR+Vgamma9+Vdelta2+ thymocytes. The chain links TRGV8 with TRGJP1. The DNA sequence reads TGTGCCACCTGGGATAGATTCGAGGCAAGAGCTGGTTGGTTCAAGATATTT. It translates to CATWDRFEARAGWFKIF.